This entry lists 18 T cell receptor beta chains sequenced from one sample in a study of regulatory T cells in long-lasting Graves disease. In building TCR beta libraries, iRepertoire HTBI primers were used together with Arm-PCR of CDR3 regions. From the multiplex PCR reads, TCRdb called clonotypes with MiXCR, one entry per CDR3 protein. The table shows 500,000 to 800,000 distinct CDR3 sequences, with about 32% occurring only once. Time point reported: persistent/refractory GD, antithyroid drugs over 5 years with positive TRAb. Generation of the TCR library employed RNA extracted from PBMCs. The sample consisted of peripheral blood mononuclear cells (PBMCs), taken when the disease was refractory, from a patient treated with antithyroid drugs. The origin of the receptors is a female donor with Graves disease.

This clonotype was counted between two and nine times. V usage is TRBV3-1 and J usage is TRBJ2-7; TRBD2 matches 7 bases. The CDR3 contains 14 residues. After removal of 4 bases from V and 3 bases from J, the junction contained 6 bases not matched to a gene. Germline CDR1 and CDR2: LGHDT and YNNKEL (reference sequence). CDR3 residues: CASSPRTRSYEQYF. CDR3 nucleotide sequence: TGTGCCAGCAGCCCCCGGACTAGGAGCTACGAGCAGTACTTC.

In this sample, this clonotype turned up many times. J is TRBJ1-2 and V is TRBV29-1; 7 bases match TRBD1. This CDR3 comprises 13 residues. Germline V gene lookup returns CDR1 SQVTM and CDR2 ANQGSEA. V dropped 6 bases and J dropped 4; count of bases not matched to a gene: 8. The CDR3 nucleotides are TGCAGCGTGGTGACAGGGAGAAGCTATGGCTACACCTTC. Its protein is CSVVTGRSYGYTF. Supplemented by reference TRBV29-1 and TRBJ1-2, the full variable domain reads SAVISQKPSRDICQRGTSLTIQCQVDSQVTMMFWYRQQPGQSLTLIATANQGSEATYESGFVIDKFPISRPNLTFSTLTVSNMSPEDSSIYLCSVVTGRSYGYTFGSGTRLTVV.

This clonotype was detected only a few times. The rearrangement uses TRBV7-9 and TRBJ1-1, with D unclear. CDR3 length equals 12 residues. The V end lost 5 bases, the J end lost 8 bases, and 12 bases lay between the germline ends. Germline loops: CDR1 SEHNR, CDR2 FQNEAQ (reference sequence). The CDR3 DNA is TGTGCCAGCAGCCTATTATTAAAGGAAGCTTTCTTT. It is translated as CASSLLLKEAFF.

Of note for this clonotype: A much larger clone is a single base away; this may be a read error. The CDR3, as DNA: TGTGCCAGCAGTTACAGTGGGGGACTAGCGGTTTACGAGCAGTACTTC. Protein sequence: CASSYSGGLAVYEQYF. The chain is built from TRBV6-5 and TRBJ2-7, with 11 nucleotides matching TRBD2. Losses at the gene ends were 2 bases for V and 4 bases for J; bases not matched to a gene: 7. Germline values: CDR1 MNHEY, CDR2 SVGAGI. CDR3 length: 16 residues.

A single count supports this clonotype. This CDR3 reads CASSFQGPSNEKLFF. DNA of the CDR3: TGTGCCAGCAGCTTCCAGGGGCCGTCTAATGAAAAACTGTTTTTT. This chain connects TRBV7-9 to TRBJ1-4, with TRBD1 as a possible D gene (6 bases). The CDR3 spans 15 residues. Germline V gene sequence: CDR1 SEHNR, CDR2 FQNEAQ (reference sequence). Trimming shortened V by 3 bases and J by 3 bases, and 11 bases separated the two germline ends.

The rearrangement links TRBV7-9 to TRBJ2-1; TRBD1 matches 11 bases. This CDR3 has 15 residues. Trimming cost V 4 bases and J 6 bases; bases outside gene matches: 5. Germline V gene sequence: CDR1 SEHNR, CDR2 FQNEAQ (reference sequence). The CDR3 spells CASSSSGTGGNEQFF. DNA for the CDR3: TGTGCCAGCAGCTCATCCGGGACAGGGGGCAATGAGCAGTTCTTC.

This clonotype was seen ten or more times. The V gene is TRBV28, the J gene TRBJ1-2; no clear D. Germline assignment: CDR1 MDHEN and CDR2 SYDVKM. Trimming left V 0 bases short and J 0 bases short, with 5 bases between. The CDR3 is made up of 14 amino acids. The CDR3 spells CASSLWPANYGYTF. CDR3 DNA: TGTGCCAGCAGTTTATGGCCAGCTAACTATGGCTACACCTTC.

This clonotype appeared a few times. This chain uses TRBV2 with TRBJ1-1; perhaps TRBD1 as D (5 bases). CDR1 is SNHLY and CDR2 is FYNNEI in the germline V gene. The CDR3 runs 13 residues. The V end lost 6 bases, the J end lost 6 bases, and 14 bases lay between the germline ends. This CDR3 reads CASRQAPGPEAFF. CDR3 nucleotides: TGTGCCAGCAGACAGGCCCCCGGACCTGAAGCTTTCTTT.

The chain employs TRBV19 and TRBJ2-7, with TRBD2 as a possible D gene (6 bases). Germline assignment: CDR1 LNHDA and CDR2 SQIVND (reference sequence). The CDR3 is 14 amino acids. V was trimmed by 3 bases and J by 6 bases, leaving 15 bases between them. In DNA form, the CDR3 reads TGTGCCAGTAGTATCCCGGGACTGGCACGCGAGCAGTACTTC. The encoded protein is CASSIPGLAREQYF.

This clonotype was counted only a few times. The V gene is TRBV27, the J gene TRBJ2-7; TRBD2 might be the D (6 bases). The germline V and J ends were trimmed by 1 base and 3 bases, with 10 bases remaining between them. From germline, CDR1 is MNHEY and CDR2 SMNVEV (reference sequence). The CDR3 loop spans 14 amino acids. CDR3 in DNA: TGTGCCAGCAGTTTATTAGGGGAGGTCTACGAGCAGTACTTC. It encodes CASSLLGEVYEQYF.

This clonotype was found once. The chain recombines TRBV28 with TRBJ2-1; possibly TRBD1 or TRBD2 for D (6 bases each). The CDR3 covers 13 residues. The V and J ends lost 5 bases and 6 bases respectively, with 11 bases between them. Germline assignment: CDR1 MDHEN and CDR2 SYDVKM. The CDR3 bases are TGTGCCAGCAGTCCCGGGGGCTCCAATGAGCAGTTCTTC. It is translated as CASSPGGSNEQFF.

The rearrangement uses TRBV13 and TRBJ1-1, with D maybe TRBD1 (5 bases). V shed 2 bases and J shed 0 bases, with 16 bases lying between them. This CDR3 has 17 residues. CDR1 and CDR2 from the germline V gene are PRHDT and FYEKMQ (reference sequence). DNA of the CDR3: TGTGCCAGCAGCTTAAAAGGGGCGAGGGGAATGAACACTGAAGCTTTCTTT. It encodes CASSLKGARGMNTEAFF.

The chain carries TRBV4-2 and TRBJ1-1; 9 positions match TRBD1. Germline assignment: CDR1 LGHNA and CDR2 YNFKEQ. The junction had 13 bases not matched to a gene; V was cut back by 1 base and J by 1 base. The CDR3 length is 19 residues. The CDR3 loop reads CASSQGVRWDRARNTEAFF. Written as DNA, the CDR3 is TGTGCCAGCAGCCAAGGAGTTCGGTGGGACAGGGCTAGGAACACTGAAGCTTTCTTT.

This chain joins TRBV6-5 and TRBJ2-7; unclear D gene. The CDR3 runs 11 residues. The germline V gene encodes CDR1 MNHEY and CDR2 SVGAGI. V was pared by 2 bases and J by 6 bases, with 5 bases between. The CDR3 coding sequence is TGTGCCAGCAGTTACCTGAGCGAGCAGTACTTC. Protein: CASSYLSEQYF.

Only a few counts were recorded for this clonotype. CDR3 in amino acids: CAISGGLGNTEAFF. The DNA for the CDR3 is TGTGCCATCTCGGGGGGACTAGGGAACACTGAAGCTTTCTTT. The J gene is TRBJ1-1, the V gene TRBV6-1; the D gene is possibly TRBD1 (5 bases). Germline V gene sequence: CDR1 MNHNS, CDR2 SASEGT. This CDR3 region has 14 residues. Trimming removed 10 bases from V and 1 base from J, with 16 bases in between.

This clonotype was observed many times. The chain uses TRBV12-3 or TRBV12-4 and TRBJ1-2; TRBD1 matches at 10 bases. The CDR3 consists of 15 residues. V was clipped by 4 bases and J by 7 bases; unmatched bases: 9. This CDR3 reads CASSSTGGRIPGYTF. The CDR3 coding sequence is TGTGCCAGCAGTTCGACAGGGGGCCGGATCCCTGGCTACACCTTC.

V is TRBV4-1 and J is TRBJ2-5; 10 nucleotides align to TRBD1. V lost 8 bases to trimming and J lost 2 bases; unmatched junction nucleotides: 5. The CDR3 is 14 amino acids. Germline-derived CDR1 and CDR2 are MGHRA and YSYEKL. The CDR3 nucleotides are TGCGCCAGCGGGGACAGGGGCCGTCAAGAGACCCAGTACTTC. This sequence encodes CASGDRGRQETQYF.

The chain uses TRBV28 and TRBJ1-6; 9 positions match TRBD1. Germline CDR1 MDHEN, CDR2 SYDVKM. V lost 0 bases and J lost 6; bases outside the gene matches: 12. CDR3 length: 19 amino acids. The CDR3: CASSLWVGQGSLGNSPLHF. The CDR3 nucleotides are TGTGCCAGCAGTTTATGGGTGGGACAGGGTTCTCTTGGTAATTCACCCCTCCACTTT.